This entry concerns a single T cell receptor beta chain. The antigen remains unidentified. Profiled with immunoSEQ multiplex PCR; TCRdb holds only in-frame clones, not every one. The data hold more than 65,000 clones, with around 85% observed a single time. The germline V gene encodes CDR1 LNHNV and CDR2 YYDKDF (reference sequence). This CDR3 is 13 amino acids long. V lost 4 bases and J 0 bases, leaving 6 bases between the germline ends. This record belongs to a study of T cell responses to AZD1222 COVID-19 vaccine. Whole-study results and caveats: Dominant CD4 TCR responses targeted spike regions 160-218 and 743-854. The sample set comprised mostly white British donors with more females, and clonal diversity was possibly underestimated.

The origin of this receptor is an adult in good health. This chain uses TRBV15 with TRBJ1-1; D is perhaps TRBD1 (5 bases). Here the sequenced sample was peripheral blood, taken on day 0 of AZD1222 vaccination. Here the CDR3 reads CATSTTVNTEAFF. Here the CDR3 DNA reads TGTGCCACCAGCACGACAGTGAACACTGAAGCTTTCTTT.